Listed here are 16 T cell receptor beta chains from one sample, sequenced in a study of blood T cell repertoires in COVID-19. Assay used: immunoSEQ multiplex PCR; TCRdb lists only in-frame clones, some missing. The sample carries about 120,000 clones, roughly 82% recorded once. Sequencing used peripheral blood. The receptors shown here come from a human donor in a cohort sampled during active COVID-19.

The V call is TRBV9, the J call TRBJ1-2, with TRBD1 identical over 9 bases. This CDR3 is built from 14 residues. The germline CDR1 and CDR2 sequences are SGDLS and YYNGEE. The V gene end was trimmed by 0 bases and the J gene end by 8 bases; junction bases not matched to a gene: 5. CDR3 DNA sequence: TGTGCCAGCAGCGTAGGCAGGGGACAGGGAGGCTACACCTTC. Its protein product is CASSVGRGQGGYTF.

This clone was picked up one time. The rearrangement links TRBV7-2 to TRBJ2-3, with TRBD2 identical over 10 bases. This CDR3 has 19 residues. Germline V gives CDR1 SGHTA, CDR2 FQGNSA. V shed 3 bases and J 8 bases; nucleotides not matched to a gene: 20. The DNA of the CDR3 is TGTGCCAGCAGCTTCCCCCCCCCTAGCGGGGGCCCACCCAGGGCTACGCAGTATTTT. It encodes CASSFPPPSGGPPRATQYF.

The chain recombines TRBV7-2 with TRBJ2-3; no firm D call. The CDR3 totals 12 residues. Trimming cost V 7 bases and J 6 bases, with 11 bases left between them. The germline V gene encodes CDR1 SGHTA and CDR2 FQGNSA. In DNA form, the CDR3 reads TGTGCCAGCACGGGTCTTCCCGATACGCAGTATTTT. It specifies CASTGLPDTQYF.

The chain joins TRBV6-5 to TRBJ1-4; 8 nucleotides line up with TRBD1. Trimming removed 7 bases from V and 8 bases from J; junction bases left unmatched: 6. This CDR3 is 13 amino acids long. Germline V lookup: CDR1 MNHEY, CDR2 SVGAGI. The CDR3 protein is CASTGGSNEKLFF. CDR3 bases: TGTGCCAGCACAGGGGGCAGCAACGAAAAACTGTTTTTT.

This clone was seen more than once but under ten times. The chain has TRBV10-1 and TRBJ2-7; 10 bases are shared with TRBD1. Germline trimming cut 4 bases from V and 3 bases from J; bases unmatched to any gene: 6. Germline CDR1 is WNHNN and CDR2 is SYGVQD (reference sequence). This CDR3 is 15 amino acids long. This CDR3 is CASSGPGTGVYEQYF. In nucleotides, the CDR3 is TGCGCCAGCAGTGGCCCCGGGACAGGGGTCTACGAGCAGTACTTC.

The rearrangement links TRBV4-3 to TRBJ2-3, with TRBD1 matching over 7 bases. Germline V lookup: CDR1 LGHNA, CDR2 YSLEER. The CDR3 runs to 13 residues. After removal of 5 bases from V and 5 bases from J, the junction contained 4 bases not matched to a gene. The CDR3 DNA is TGCGCCAGCAGCGCATACAGGGGAGATACGCAGTATTTT. This translates into CASSAYRGDTQYF.

V is TRBV5-1 and J is TRBJ2-2; 14 positions agree with TRBD2. The germline CDR1 and CDR2 sequences are SGHRS and YFSETQ. CDR3 size: 16 residues. The V gene end was trimmed by 4 bases and the J gene end by 5 bases; junction bases not matched to a gene: 4. The CDR3 nucleotides are TGCGCCAGCAGCAAGGGACTAGCGGGGGAAACCGGGGAGCTGTTTTTT. Translation: CASSKGLAGETGELFF.

The chain combines TRBV4-1 with TRBJ2-7; the match to TRBD2 covers 7 bases. Trimming took 0 bases from V and 0 from J; bases not matched to a gene: 2. Germline V CDR1 and CDR2: MGHRA, YSYEKL. The CDR3 is made up of 15 amino acids. CDR3 region: CASSQEIAGSYEQYF. CDR3 nucleotides: TGCGCCAGCAGCCAAGAAATAGCGGGCTCCTACGAGCAGTACTTC.

As for this clone: The sample has other DNA sequences that encode this CDR3 too. The rearrangement joins TRBV4-1 to TRBJ2-7; TRBD1 matches 8 bases. The CDR3 covers 16 residues. The V segment lost 0 bases and the J segment 4 bases; nucleotides outside the gene matches: 8. CDR1 MGHRA and CDR2 YSYEKL come from the germline V gene. The CDR3 sequence is CASSQDFPGGSYEQYF. The CDR3 nucleotides read TGCGCCAGCAGCCAAGATTTTCCAGGGGGCTCTTACGAGCAGTACTTC.

The gene calls are TRBV15 and TRBJ1-6, with 8 bases identical to TRBD1. Germline CDR1 and CDR2: LNHNV and YYDKDF (reference sequence). V shed 1 base and J 8 bases; nucleotides not matched to a gene: 10. The CDR3 loop spans 17 amino acids. In nucleotides, the CDR3 is TGTGCCACCAGCAGAGGTCGGACAGGGACCCGGGATTCACCCCTCCACTTT. This codes for CATSRGRTGTRDSPLHF.

CDR3 DNA: TGTGCCAGTCGCGGGGACAGGGAAGAGACCCAGTACTTC. This codes for CASRGDREETQYF. The genes are TRBV18 and TRBJ2-5; TRBD1 aligns across 9 bases. The CDR3 extends over 13 amino acids. The germline CDR1 and CDR2 sequences are KGHSH and LQKENI. V lost 9 bases to trimming and J lost 3 bases; unmatched junction nucleotides: 5.

The chain couples TRBV7-2 to TRBJ1-5; 10 bases match TRBD1. CDR3 length equals 16 residues. The ends lost 0 bases at V and 4 bases at J; junction bases unmatched: 3. Germline V lookup: CDR1 SGHTA, CDR2 FQGNSA. The CDR3 coding sequence is TGTGCCAGCAGCTTAGCATCGGACAGGGGGAATCAGCCCCAGCATTTT. It yields the protein CASSLASDRGNQPQHF.

This rearrangement joins TRBV5-1 to TRBJ1-3, with D uncertain. This CDR3 has 15 amino acids. Germline CDR1 SGHRS, CDR2 YFSETQ. V was cut by 2 bases and J by 2 bases, with 11 bases left in between. The CDR3 spells CASSLQQSAGNTIYF. CDR3 bases: TGCGCCAGCAGCTTACAACAGTCCGCTGGAAACACCATATATTTT.

V is TRBV9 and J is TRBJ1-2; D not resolved. Germline lookup yields CDR1 SGDLS and CDR2 YYNGEE. V lost 0 bases and J 2 bases, leaving 11 bases between the germline ends. The CDR3 covers 15 residues. As DNA, the CDR3 is TGTGCCAGCAGCGTAGGTTGGCAGGTAAACTATGGCTACACCTTC. It codes for CASSVGWQVNYGYTF. Combining the CDR3 with reference TRBV9 and TRBJ1-2 gives the whole variable domain DSGVTQTPKHLITATGQRVTLRCSPRSGDLSVYWYQQSLDQGLQFLIQYYNGEERAKGNILERFSAQQFPDLHSELNLSSLELGDSALYFCASSVGWQVNYGYTFGSGTRLTVV.

The chain uses TRBV6-1 and TRBJ2-5, with 12 bases that match TRBD1. Trimming at V came to 4 bases and at J to 5 bases, leaving 11 bases not matched to a gene. Per germline, CDR1 MNHNS and CDR2 SASEGT. This CDR3 is 17 amino acids long. CDR3 sequence: CASSANRDRGLLETQYF. The CDR3 DNA follows: TGTGCCAGCAGTGCGAACCGGGACAGGGGGCTTCTGGAGACCCAGTACTTC.

This sequence joins TRBV4-3 and TRBJ1-3; 9 bases agree with TRBD1. CDR3 size: 17 residues. CDR1 and CDR2 from the germline V gene are LGHNA and YSLEER. Germline trimming cut 0 bases from V and 4 bases from J; bases unmatched to any gene: 7. CDR3 coding DNA: TGCGCCAGCAGCCAAGAGTACGACAGGGGGATCGGAAACACCATATATTTT. Amino acids: CASSQEYDRGIGNTIYF.